Presented here are 23 T cell receptor beta chains from one specimen sequenced in a study of blood T cell repertoires in COVID-19. The data were produced by immunoSEQ multiplex PCR, yet TCRdb's version contains in-frame clones alone and is incomplete. Of tens of thousands of clones in the sample, approximately 85% are singletons; the top ten hold less than 3%. The sample was peripheral blood. These receptors all stem from a man of 80 years or more with acute or convalescent COVID-19.

The CDR3 spells CAIRRQGATTEAFF. The CDR3 DNA sequence: TGTGCCATCAGGAGACAGGGGGCGACCACTGAAGCTTTCTTT. The rearrangement uses TRBV10-3 and TRBJ1-1; TRBD1 agrees at 10 bases. This CDR3 is built from 14 residues. CDR1 ENHRY and CDR2 SYGVKD come from the germline V gene. J lost 4 bases, V lost 6 bases, and 5 bases had no gene match.

V gene TRBV5-1 combines with J gene TRBJ2-7; 9 bases match TRBD1. Germline assignment: CDR1 SGHRS and CDR2 YFSETQ. V was clipped by 0 bases and J by 11 bases; unmatched bases: 9. The CDR3 consists of 14 residues. CDR3 DNA: TGCGCCAGCAGCTTGGCCGGGGGGCGACAGGGGGAGTACTTC. Translation gives CASSLAGGRQGEYF.

Of note for this clone: Other DNA variants within this sample encode the same CDR3. The gene calls are TRBV9 and TRBJ1-2; TRBD1 matches at 7 bases. The germline CDR1 and CDR2 sequences are SGDLS and YYNGEE. V lost 1 base, J lost 8 bases, and 14 bases stayed unmatched. The CDR3 contains 16 residues. This CDR3 is CASSVTGLTGSAGYTF. The CDR3 coding sequence is TGTGCCAGCAGCGTAACGGGGTTGACAGGGAGTGCCGGCTACACCTTC.

This chain joins TRBV5-1 and TRBJ2-1; 7 bases match TRBD2. After removal of 5 bases from V and 3 bases from J, the junction contained 14 bases not matched to a gene. The V gene's germline CDR1 is SGHRS and CDR2 YFSETQ. This CDR3 region has 17 residues. CDR3 region: CASSPAPSGSNYNEQFF. CDR3 bases: TGCGCCAGCAGTCCAGCCCCTAGCGGATCCAACTACAATGAGCAGTTCTTC.

Only one count was recorded for this clone. In DNA form, the CDR3 reads TGTGCCAGCAGCTCCGTCGACGGGGGGACTGAAGCTTTCTTT. Amino acids: CASSSVDGGTEAFF. The V gene is TRBV9, the J gene TRBJ1-1; TRBD1 is a possible D gene (5 bases). V lost 4 bases and J 5 bases, leaving 15 bases between the germline ends. Germline V lookup: CDR1 SGDLS, CDR2 YYNGEE. The CDR3 runs 14 residues.

The chain joins TRBV5-5 to TRBJ2-7; weak D call: TRBD1 (8 bases). Germline V CDR1 and CDR2: SGHKS, YYEKEE (reference sequence). The CDR3 spans 14 residues. Trimming took 1 base from V and 2 from J, leaving 10 bases between them. CDR3 DNA: TGTGCCAGCAGCTTGACAGGGGGGGCCTACGAGCAGTACTTC. Amino acid sequence: CASSLTGGAYEQYF.

This clone was detected once. CDR3 sequence (DNA): TGTGCCAGCAACATTCCGGGACAGGGGAAGGATGGCTACACCTTC. It is translated as CASNIPGQGKDGYTF. J is TRBJ1-2 and V is TRBV6-5; 10 bases fit TRBD1. V gave up 7 bases and J gave up 6 bases; unmatched junction bases: 11. Per germline, CDR1 MNHEY and CDR2 SVGAGI. The CDR3 totals 15 residues.

The rearrangement joins TRBV19 to TRBJ2-3; D may be TRBD2 (6 bases). Germline V lookup: CDR1 LNHDA, CDR2 SQIVND (reference sequence). The CDR3 totals 14 residues. V shed 8 bases and J shed 0 bases, with 12 bases lying between them. CDR3 region: CASGAGSSTDTQYF. In nucleotides, the CDR3 is TGTGCCAGTGGGGCGGGGTCTAGCACAGATACGCAGTATTTT.

The rearrangement links TRBV18 to TRBJ2-3, with 11 bases identical to TRBD2. This CDR3 contains 16 residues. The ends lost 5 bases at V and 3 bases at J; junction bases unmatched: 7. Per germline, CDR1 KGHSH and CDR2 LQKENI. The CDR3 coding sequence is TGTGCCAGCTCATCTGTAGCGGGAGGGGGAACAGATACGCAGTATTTT. This encodes CASSSVAGGGTDTQYF.

V gene TRBV5-8 combines with J gene TRBJ1-3; unclear D gene. Trimming removed 4 bases at V and 0 bases at J, with 20 bases between. The CDR3 consists of 18 residues. From germline, CDR1 is SGHTS and CDR2 YDEGEE. DNA of the CDR3: TGTGCCAGCAGCCGGAGGGTCCCCGCGAGCCACTCTGGAAACACCATATATTTT. Translating it yields CASSRRVPASHSGNTIYF. The variable domain in full, with the rest retrieved from reference TRBV5-8 and TRBJ1-3, is EAGVTQSPTHLIKTRGQQATLRCSPISGHTSVYWYQQALGLGLQFLLWYDEGEERNRGNFPPRFSGRQFPNYSSELNVNALELEDSALYLCASSRRVPASHSGNTIYFGEGSWLTVV.

This clone occurred a few times. The chain recombines TRBV24-1 with TRBJ2-3; 7 positions agree with TRBD1. This CDR3 is 15 amino acids long. Germline values: CDR1 KGHDR, CDR2 SFDVKD. J lost 5 bases, V lost 3 bases, and 7 bases had no gene match. As DNA, the CDR3 is TGTGCCACCAGTGATCCGACAGGGTTTGGAGATACGCAGTATTTT. It encodes CATSDPTGFGDTQYF.

The CDR3 DNA follows: TGTGCCAGCAGGGAGTACCGGACAGGGGGCGACGAGCAGTACTTC. Encoded protein: CASREYRTGGDEQYF. This chain links TRBV6-5 with TRBJ2-7, with 11 bases lining up with TRBD1. CDR3 length: 15 amino acids. From germline, CDR1 is MNHEY and CDR2 SVGAGI. Trimming at V came to 6 bases and at J to 5 bases, leaving 9 bases not matched to a gene.

The chain joins TRBV18 to TRBJ2-3; maybe TRBD2 (6 bases). Germline lookup yields CDR1 KGHSH and CDR2 LQKENI. This CDR3 contains 15 residues. Trimming took off 2 bases at V and 6 bases at J, with 15 bases between the two ends. The CDR3 nucleotides read TGTGCCAGCTCACCAGTGGGATCCGGAGGGGATACGCAGTATTTT. Its translation is CASSPVGSGGDTQYF.

The chain couples TRBV6-6 to TRBJ1-4, with D possibly being TRBD1 (5 bases). The CDR3 has 13 residues. The ends were cut back, 10 bases at V and 3 bases at J, with 12 bases in the middle. Germline V gives CDR1 MNHNY, CDR2 SVGAGI (reference sequence). The CDR3 DNA is TGTGCCACCTCCGACAGATCTAATGAAAAACTGTTTTTT. Translating it yields CATSDRSNEKLFF.

This sequence joins TRBV25-1 and TRBJ1-5; weak D call: TRBD1 (6 bases). CDR1 is MGHDK and CDR2 is SYGVNS in the germline V gene. The CDR3 runs 18 residues. The V and J ends lost 6 bases and 0 bases respectively, with 21 bases between them. The CDR3 DNA reads TGTGCCAGCAGGGACTCAAGGACAGTGAATCTTAGCAATCAGCCCCAGCATTTT. Translating it yields CASRDSRTVNLSNQPQHF.

The chain combines TRBV4-3 with TRBJ2-3; tentatively, D is TRBD2 (6 bases). The CDR3 extends over 14 amino acids. Trimming stripped 5 bases from V and 6 bases from J, with 15 bases between. Germline V gene sequence: CDR1 LGHNA, CDR2 YSLEER. CDR3 residues: CASSSGLVMDTQYF. CDR3 in DNA: TGCGCCAGCAGCTCGGGACTGGTCATGGATACGCAGTATTTT.

V and J are TRBV9 and TRBJ2-5; no clear D. The length of the CDR3 is 16 residues. V was cut by 2 bases and J by 5 bases, with 19 bases left in between. CDR1 is SGDLS, CDR2 YYNGEE, per germline. CDR3 DNA: TGTGCCAGCAGCGTTAGCCCAGCCTCGGGTTGGGAGACCCAGTACTTC. It specifies CASSVSPASGWETQYF.

The V and J genes are TRBV2 and TRBJ1-5, with 7 bases matching TRBD1. The CDR3 contains 17 residues. Germline lookup yields CDR1 SNHLY and CDR2 FYNNEI. Losses at the gene ends were 5 bases for V and 8 bases for J; bases not matched to a gene: 18. CDR3 bases: TGTGCCAGCAGTCGAAGGCCGGGACAGACGAATTTGGAGCCCCAGCATTTT. This translates into CASSRRPGQTNLEPQHF.

The rearrangement links TRBV5-6 to TRBJ1-4; 8 bases align to TRBD1. Germline lookup yields CDR1 SGHDT and CDR2 YYEEEE. The ends lost 4 bases at V and 2 bases at J; junction bases unmatched: 4. This CDR3 has 15 residues. Written as DNA, the CDR3 is TGTGCCAGCAGCCCGACAGGGGACACTAATGAAAAACTGTTTTTT. Amino acid sequence: CASSPTGDTNEKLFF.

V and J are TRBV5-1 and TRBJ1-1; 7 bases are shared with TRBD1. The CDR3 spans 15 residues. V was clipped by 4 bases and J by 0 bases; unmatched bases: 6. CDR1 is SGHRS and CDR2 is YFSETQ in the germline V gene. CDR3 nucleotide sequence: TGCGCCAGCAGCCTCACGACAGGGATGAACACTGAAGCTTTCTTT. Amino acid sequence: CASSLTTGMNTEAFF.

V usage is TRBV6-4 and J usage is TRBJ2-1; TRBD2 agrees at 7 bases. The CDR3 extends over 13 amino acids. Germline V gene sequence: CDR1 MRHNA, CDR2 SNTAGT. V gave up 5 bases and J gave up 3 bases; unmatched junction bases: 1. This CDR3 reads CASSRDYYNEQFF. The CDR3 coding sequence is TGTGCCAGCAGTCGGGACTACTACAATGAGCAGTTCTTC.

This sequence joins TRBV19 and TRBJ2-5, with unresolved D. Trimming shortened V by 3 bases and J by 2 bases, and 4 bases separated the two germline ends. The CDR3 is made up of 12 amino acids. Germline CDR1 and CDR2: LNHDA and SQIVND (reference sequence). CDR3 nucleotides: TGTGCCAGTAGTATCCGGCAAGAGACCCAGTACTTC. Translating gives CASSIRQETQYF. Full variable domain (rest looked up from reference TRBV19 and TRBJ2-5): DGGITQSPKYLFRKEGQNVTLSCEQNLNHDAMYWYRQDPGQGLRLIYYSQIVNDFQKGDIAEGYSVSREKKESFPLTVTSAQKNPTAFYLCASSIRQETQYFGPGTRLLVL.

V usage is TRBV28 and J usage is TRBJ1-2; D is undetermined. V was pared by 4 bases and J by 10 bases, with 22 bases between. This CDR3 is built from 15 residues. CDR1 MDHEN and CDR2 SYDVKM come from the germline V gene. The CDR3 is CASSSTPKFKSDYTF. DNA for the CDR3: TGTGCCAGCAGTTCCACGCCAAAATTTAAGAGCGACTACACCTTC.